This T cell receptor beta chain came from a study of T cells in Graves' hyperthyroidism and ophthalmopathy. Amplification targeted TCR beta CDR3 regions from RNA transcripts. Using the HTBI primer set, a first-round RT-PCR was run on the TCR CDR3. Using its own MiXCR run on the multiplex PCR reads, TCRdb lists one record per CDR3 protein. The repertoire consists of hundreds of thousands of distinct CDR3 sequences, with about a sixth occurring once and the leading ten covering about 30%. Looked up from germline, CDR1 is LGHDT and CDR2 is YNNKEL (reference sequence). CDR3 length: 20 amino acids. V was pared by 0 bases and J by 0 bases, with 20 bases between. Hyperthyroidism had been newly diagnosed in patients aged 18 to 65, and its duration was under 2 months. Criteria for exclusion of patients were uncontrolled infection, other autoimmune disease, pregnancy or lactation. The sample, blood from the first hyperthyroidism diagnosis, precedes any ophthalmopathy symptoms. Fresh peripheral blood, around 11 ml of it, supplied the PBMCs.

This TCR was sampled from a woman between 18 and 30 years old with Graves' hyperthyroidism that later progressed to Graves' ophthalmopathy. What was sequenced was blood. The chain is built from TRBV3-1 and TRBJ2-2, with D possibly matching TRBD1 (6 bases). The CDR3 DNA is TGTGCCAGCAGCCAAGATTTGGGGATCACAGGGTCCCCGAACACCGGGGAGCTGTTTTTT. This sequence encodes CASSQDLGITGSPNTGELFF. The full variable domain, rest sourced from reference TRBV3-1 and TRBJ2-2, is DTAVSQTPKYLVTQMGNDKSIKCEQNLGHDTMYWYKQDSKKFLKIMFSYNNKELIINETVPNRFSPKSPDKAHLNLHINSLELGDSAVYFCASSQDLGITGSPNTGELFFGEGSRLTVL.